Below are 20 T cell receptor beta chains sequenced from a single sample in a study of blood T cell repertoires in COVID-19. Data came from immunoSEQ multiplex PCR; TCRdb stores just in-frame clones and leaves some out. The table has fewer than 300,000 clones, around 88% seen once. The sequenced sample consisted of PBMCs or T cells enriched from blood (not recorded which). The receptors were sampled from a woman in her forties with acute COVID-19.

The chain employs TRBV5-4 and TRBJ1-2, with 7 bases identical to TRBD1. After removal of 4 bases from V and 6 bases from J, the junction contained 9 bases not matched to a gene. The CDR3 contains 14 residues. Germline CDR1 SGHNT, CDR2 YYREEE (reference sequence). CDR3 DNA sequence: TGTGCCAGCAGCGGAAACAGGGGTCTTAATGGCTACACCTTC. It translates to CASSGNRGLNGYTF.

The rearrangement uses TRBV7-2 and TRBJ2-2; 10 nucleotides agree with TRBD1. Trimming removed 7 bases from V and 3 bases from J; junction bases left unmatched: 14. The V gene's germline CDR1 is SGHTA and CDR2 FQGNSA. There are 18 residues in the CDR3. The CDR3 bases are TGTGCCAGCACCCCCCAAGACAGGGGGCGGGTTTACACCGGGGAGCTGTTTTTT. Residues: CASTPQDRGRVYTGELFF.

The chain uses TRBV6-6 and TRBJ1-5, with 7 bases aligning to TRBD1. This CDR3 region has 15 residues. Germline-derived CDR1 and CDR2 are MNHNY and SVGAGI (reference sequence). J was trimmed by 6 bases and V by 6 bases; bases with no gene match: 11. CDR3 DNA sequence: TGTGCCAGCAGATCGACAGGGACGGGCAGTCAGCCCCAGCATTTT. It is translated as CASRSTGTGSQPQHF.

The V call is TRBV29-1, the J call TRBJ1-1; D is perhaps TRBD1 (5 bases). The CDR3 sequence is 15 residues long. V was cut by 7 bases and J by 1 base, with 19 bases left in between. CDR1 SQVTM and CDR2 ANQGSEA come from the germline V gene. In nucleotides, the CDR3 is TGCAGCGCCAGACGGACAAATAGGGAGAACACTGAAGCTTTCTTT. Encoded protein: CSARRTNRENTEAFF. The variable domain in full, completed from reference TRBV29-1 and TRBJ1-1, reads SAVISQKPSRDICQRGTSLTIQCQVDSQVTMMFWYRQQPGQSLTLIATANQGSEATYESGFVIDKFPISRPNLTFSTLTVSNMSPEDSSIYLCSARRTNRENTEAFFGQGTRLTVV.

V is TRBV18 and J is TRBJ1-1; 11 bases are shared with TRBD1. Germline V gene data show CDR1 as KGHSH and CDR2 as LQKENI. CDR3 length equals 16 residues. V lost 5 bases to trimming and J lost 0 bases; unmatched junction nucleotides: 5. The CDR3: CASSRRTGGLNTEAFF. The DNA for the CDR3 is TGTGCCAGCTCAAGAAGGACAGGGGGCCTGAACACTGAAGCTTTCTTT. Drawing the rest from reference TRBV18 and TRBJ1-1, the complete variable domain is NAGVMQNPRHLVRRRGQEARLRCSPMKGHSHVYWYRQLPEEGLKFMVYLQKENIIDESGMPKERFSAEFPKEGPSILRIQQVVRGDSAAYFCASSRRTGGLNTEAFFGQGTRLTVV.

CDR3 loop: CATSPRTGVPSTDTQYF. The CDR3, as DNA: TGTGCCACCAGCCCCCGGACAGGAGTCCCTAGCACAGATACGCAGTATTTT. This rearrangement joins TRBV15 to TRBJ2-3, with TRBD1 matching over 7 bases. The germline CDR1 and CDR2 sequences are LNHNV and YYDKDF (reference sequence). Germline trimming cut 5 bases from V and 0 bases from J; bases unmatched to any gene: 11. This CDR3 is 17 amino acids long.

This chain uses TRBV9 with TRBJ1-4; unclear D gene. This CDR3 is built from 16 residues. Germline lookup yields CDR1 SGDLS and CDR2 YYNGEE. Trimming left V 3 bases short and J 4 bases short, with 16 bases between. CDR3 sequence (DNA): TGTGCCAGCAGCGCCAATATCCCGGTTATTAATGAAAAACTGTTTTTT. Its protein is CASSANIPVINEKLFF.

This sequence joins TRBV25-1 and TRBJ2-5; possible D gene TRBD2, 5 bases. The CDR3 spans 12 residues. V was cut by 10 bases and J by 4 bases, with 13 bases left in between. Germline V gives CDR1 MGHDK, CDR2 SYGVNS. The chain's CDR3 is CATQEVAETQYF. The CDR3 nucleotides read TGTGCCACCCAGGAGGTAGCAGAGACCCAGTACTTC.

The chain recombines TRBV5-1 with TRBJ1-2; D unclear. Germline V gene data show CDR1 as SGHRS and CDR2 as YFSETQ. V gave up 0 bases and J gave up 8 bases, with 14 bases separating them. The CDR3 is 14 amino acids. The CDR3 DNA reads TGCGCCAGCAGCTTGGCCCCCGGCCAGGCGGGCTACACCTTC. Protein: CASSLAPGQAGYTF.

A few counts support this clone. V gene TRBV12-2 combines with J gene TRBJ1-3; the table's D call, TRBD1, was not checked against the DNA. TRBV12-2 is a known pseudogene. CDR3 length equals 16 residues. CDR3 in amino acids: CASRLPGTAVGNTIYF. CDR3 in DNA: TGTGCAAGTCGTCTCCCCGGGACAGCGGTTGGAAACACCATATATTTT.

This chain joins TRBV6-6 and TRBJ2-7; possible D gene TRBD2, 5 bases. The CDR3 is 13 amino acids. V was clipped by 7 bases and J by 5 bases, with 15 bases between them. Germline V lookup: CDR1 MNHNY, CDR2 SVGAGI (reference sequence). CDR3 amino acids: CASNQMRANEQYF. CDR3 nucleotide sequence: TGTGCCAGCAATCAAATGAGGGCGAACGAGCAGTACTTC.

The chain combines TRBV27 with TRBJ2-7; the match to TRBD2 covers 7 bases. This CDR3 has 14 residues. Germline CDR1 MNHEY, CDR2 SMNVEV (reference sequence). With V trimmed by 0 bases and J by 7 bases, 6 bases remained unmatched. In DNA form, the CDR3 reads TGTGCCAGCAGTTTATCAGGGGAGGGGTGGGAGCAGTACTTC. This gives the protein CASSLSGEGWEQYF.

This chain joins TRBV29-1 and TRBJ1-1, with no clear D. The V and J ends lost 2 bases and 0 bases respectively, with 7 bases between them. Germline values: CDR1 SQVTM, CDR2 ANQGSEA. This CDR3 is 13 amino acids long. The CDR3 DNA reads TGCAGCGTTGAACCACTAATGAACACTGAAGCTTTCTTT. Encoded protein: CSVEPLMNTEAFF.

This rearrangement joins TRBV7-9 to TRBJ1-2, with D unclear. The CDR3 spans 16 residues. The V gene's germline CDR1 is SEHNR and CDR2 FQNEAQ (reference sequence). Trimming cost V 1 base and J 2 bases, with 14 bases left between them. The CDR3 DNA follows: TGTGCCAGCAGCTTAGTTGGTAGGGAGGAAAACTATGGCTACACCTTC. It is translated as CASSLVGREENYGYTF.

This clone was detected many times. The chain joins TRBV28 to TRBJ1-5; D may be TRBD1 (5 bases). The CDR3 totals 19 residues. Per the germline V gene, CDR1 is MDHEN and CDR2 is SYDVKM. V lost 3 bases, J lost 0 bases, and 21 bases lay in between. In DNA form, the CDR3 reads TGTGCCAGCAGTTTTAGCGGTCTTTCGGGCAGGGATAGCAATCAGCCCCAGCATTTT. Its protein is CASSFSGLSGRDSNQPQHF.

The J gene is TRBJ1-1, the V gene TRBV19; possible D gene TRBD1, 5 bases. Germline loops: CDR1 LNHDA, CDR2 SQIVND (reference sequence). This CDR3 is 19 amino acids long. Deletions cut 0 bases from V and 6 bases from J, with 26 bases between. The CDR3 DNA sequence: TGTGCCAGTAGTATAGATGCGTGGGGCAGAGCGTCAGCAAACGCTGAAGCTTTCTTT. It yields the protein CASSIDAWGRASANAEAFF.

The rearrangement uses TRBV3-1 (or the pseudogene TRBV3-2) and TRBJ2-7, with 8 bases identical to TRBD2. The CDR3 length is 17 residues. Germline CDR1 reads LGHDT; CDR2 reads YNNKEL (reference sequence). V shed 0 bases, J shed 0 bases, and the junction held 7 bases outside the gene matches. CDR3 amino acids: CASSQDWGSGSSYEQYF. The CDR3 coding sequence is TGTGCCAGCAGCCAAGATTGGGGCAGCGGGAGCTCCTACGAGCAGTACTTC.

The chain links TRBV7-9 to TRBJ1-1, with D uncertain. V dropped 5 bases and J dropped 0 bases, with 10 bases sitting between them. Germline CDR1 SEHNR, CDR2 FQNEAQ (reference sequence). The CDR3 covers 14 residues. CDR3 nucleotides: TGTGCCAGCAGCGTGGAGGGCATGAACACTGAAGCTTTCTTT. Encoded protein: CASSVEGMNTEAFF.

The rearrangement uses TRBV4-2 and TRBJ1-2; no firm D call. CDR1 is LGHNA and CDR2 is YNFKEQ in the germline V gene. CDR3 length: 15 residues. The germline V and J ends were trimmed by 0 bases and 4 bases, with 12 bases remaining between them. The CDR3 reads CASSQDVGAFYGYTF. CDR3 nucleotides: TGTGCCAGCAGCCAAGATGTAGGAGCGTTCTATGGCTACACCTTC.

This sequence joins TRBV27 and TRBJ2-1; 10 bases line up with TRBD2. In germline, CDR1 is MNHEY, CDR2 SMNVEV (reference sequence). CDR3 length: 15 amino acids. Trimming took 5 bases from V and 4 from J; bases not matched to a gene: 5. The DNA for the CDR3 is TGTGCCAGCAGTCCCCTAGCGGGAGAATACAATGAGCAGTTCTTC. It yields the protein CASSPLAGEYNEQFF.